In its sample, the clone carrying this T cell receptor beta chain was seen many times. Looked up from germline, CDR1 is SNHLY and CDR2 is FYNNEI. This CDR3 is 15 amino acids long. Trimming removed 2 bases from V and 5 bases from J, with 15 bases in between. Arm-PCR of CDR3 regions with iRepertoire HTBI primers generated TCR beta libraries. MiXCR, run by TCRdb on the multiplex PCR reads, gives a single entry per CDR3 protein. The sample shows 500,000 or so distinct CDR3 sequences, 12% to 15% of them seen only once. The data stem from a study of regulatory T cells in long-lasting Graves disease. Time point specified: newly diagnosed GD, antithyroid drugs for less than 3 months. Construction of the TCR library relied on RNA isolated from PBMCs. These sequences were also reported in another study, on T cells in Graves' hyperthyroidism and ophthalmopathy. As that study records: Hyperthyroidism had been newly diagnosed in patients aged 18 to 65, and its duration was under 2 months. Pregnant or lactating patients were excluded, as were those with uncontrolled infection or other autoimmune disease.

The chain recombines TRBV2 with TRBJ1-1; D is unclear. The material sequenced was peripheral blood mononuclear cells (PBMCs), taken at new diagnosis, from a patient treated with antithyroid drugs. This receptor was obtained from a woman between 45 and 60 years old with Graves disease. The CDR3 DNA follows: TGTGCCAGCAGTGAAAGCGGAGTGGTTCGAACTGAAGCTTTCTTT. Translation gives CASSESGVVRTEAFF.